Listed here are 27 T cell receptor beta chains from one sample, sequenced in a study of CD4 T cell repertoires in COVID-19. Sequencing was performed with immunoSEQ multiplex PCR; in TCRdb, only in-frame clones are kept and a portion is missing. The sample has about 75,000 clones, around 82% seen once. The source was CD4+ T cells from peripheral blood, collected after recovery from COVID-19. The receptors were gathered from a human donor who had COVID-19.

The chain carries TRBV6-5 and TRBJ2-5; maybe TRBD2 (6 bases). Germline CDR1 reads MNHEY; CDR2 reads SVGAGI. The CDR3 extends over 13 amino acids. Trimming shortened V by 8 bases and J by 1 base, and 11 bases separated the two germline ends. The CDR3 coding sequence is TGTGCCAGCGACCGGGACTTCCAAGAGACCCAGTACTTC. This encodes CASDRDFQETQYF.

The J gene is TRBJ1-2, the V gene TRBV6-5; TRBD1 matches 7 bases. CDR3 size: 12 residues. Unmatched junction bases numbered 5, after V lost 5 bases and J lost 8 bases. The V gene's germline CDR1 is MNHEY and CDR2 SVGAGI. The CDR3 DNA follows: TGTGCCAGCAGTAAACAGGGGTACGGCTACACCTTC. Translating gives CASSKQGYGYTF.

V is TRBV4-2 and J is TRBJ2-2, with D possibly being TRBD2 (6 bases). The V end was cut by 4 bases, the J end by 0 bases, with 9 bases between. Germline lookup yields CDR1 LGHNA and CDR2 YNFKEQ. This CDR3 region has 15 residues. The CDR3 sequence: CASSRGVTNTGELFF. In nucleotides, the CDR3 is TGTGCCAGCAGCCGGGGGGTTACGAACACCGGGGAGCTGTTTTTT.

The chain joins TRBV18 to TRBJ1-1; tentatively, D is TRBD1 (5 bases). The germline V gene encodes CDR1 KGHSH and CDR2 LQKENI. V lost 4 bases, J lost 1 base, and 10 bases lay in between. The CDR3 is 14 amino acids. The CDR3 nucleotides are TGTGCCAGCTCACTTACAGGACCGAACACTGAAGCTTTCTTT. Translating gives CASSLTGPNTEAFF.

The chain links TRBV5-6 to TRBJ2-2; no clear D. The CDR3 runs 13 residues. V was pared by 4 bases and J by 4 bases, with 8 bases between. CDR1 is SGHDT, CDR2 YYEEEE, per germline. CDR3: CASSTLGTGELFF. The CDR3 region has the DNA TGTGCCAGCAGCACCCTAGGCACCGGGGAGCTGTTTTTT.

The sample holds a few counts of this clone. V is TRBV7-9 and J is TRBJ1-2; the D is unclear. The V gene lost 4 bases and the J gene lost 4 bases, with 4 bases spanning the gap. The CDR3 covers 11 residues. Germline V lookup: CDR1 SEHNR, CDR2 FQNEAQ (reference sequence). The CDR3 loop reads CASSSLYGYTF. Written as DNA, the CDR3 is TGTGCCAGCAGCTCCCTCTATGGCTACACCTTC.

The chain employs TRBV7-8 and TRBJ1-1, with TRBD1 matching over 7 bases. V was clipped by 7 bases and J by 4 bases; unmatched bases: 9. The CDR3 length is 14 residues. CDR1 SGHVS and CDR2 FQNEAQ come from the germline V gene. This CDR3 reads CASTPGGQGTEAFF. CDR3 sequence (DNA): TGTGCCAGCACCCCAGGGGGGCAGGGCACTGAAGCTTTCTTT.

The rearrangement joins TRBV11-2 to TRBJ2-6; D unclear. Germline V gene lookup returns CDR1 SGHAT and CDR2 FQNNGV. The V and J ends lost 1 base and 2 bases respectively, with 6 bases between them. This CDR3 has 15 residues. Written as DNA, the CDR3 is TGTGCCAGCAGCTTAGGAGGTACTGGGGCCAACGTCCTGACTTTC. It codes for CASSLGGTGANVLTF. Together with reference TRBV11-2 and TRBJ2-6, the CDR3 gives the full variable domain: EAGVAQSPRYKIIEKRQSVAFWCNPISGHATLYWYQQILGQGPKLLIQFQNNGVVDDSQLPKDRFSAERLKGVDSTLKIQPAKLEDSAVYLCASSLGGTGANVLTFGAGSRLTVL.

V gene TRBV19 combines with J gene TRBJ2-3; TRBD2 aligns across 11 bases. V gave up 6 bases and J gave up 2 bases; unmatched junction bases: 7. Germline loops: CDR1 LNHDA, CDR2 SQIVND (reference sequence). The CDR3 is 16 amino acids. The CDR3 DNA sequence: TGTGCCAGTAGAGATAGCGGGGGGGTACTCACAGATACGCAGTATTTT. Its protein is CASRDSGGVLTDTQYF.

The chain carries TRBV21-1 and TRBJ1-2. TRBV21-1 is described as a pseudogene. CDR3 length: 14 residues. The CDR3 nucleotides are TGTGCCAGCAGCAAAGACCGAACGGTTGGGGGCTACACCTTC. Protein sequence: CASSKDRTVGGYTF.

The chain has TRBV28 and TRBJ1-6; TRBD1 is a possible D gene (5 bases). From germline, CDR1 is MDHEN and CDR2 SYDVKM. The CDR3 spans 15 residues. V was cut by 2 bases and J by 9 bases, with 14 bases left in between. CDR3 DNA: TGTGCCAGCAGTTTAACGGACATCGGGCGTTCACCCCTCCACTTT. Protein: CASSLTDIGRSPLHF.

The chain carries TRBV5-1 and TRBJ1-2; no clear D gene. This CDR3 region has 14 residues. Germline values: CDR1 SGHRS, CDR2 YFSETQ. Trimming shortened V by 6 bases and J by 3 bases, and 15 bases separated the two germline ends. The CDR3 protein is CASKSQRTDYGYTF. CDR3 nucleotides: TGCGCCAGCAAATCACAAAGGACGGACTATGGCTACACCTTC.

V usage is TRBV19 and J usage is TRBJ1-1; 7 positions agree with TRBD1. This CDR3 spans 15 amino acids. Germline-derived CDR1 and CDR2 are LNHDA and SQIVND (reference sequence). V shed 5 bases and J 7 bases; nucleotides not matched to a gene: 13. In DNA form, the CDR3 reads TGTGCCAGTAGTGCAGCCGGACAGGCTAAAGATGAAGCTTTCTTT. Amino acid sequence: CASSAAGQAKDEAFF.

On this clone: This sample also contains other DNA sequences that code for the same CDR3. CDR3 in amino acids: CASSVEGKRTDTQYF. The CDR3 DNA reads as TGTGCCAGCAGCGTAGAAGGAAAACGCACAGATACGCAGTATTTT. The J gene is TRBJ2-3, the V gene TRBV9; D remains unclear. CDR1 is SGDLS, CDR2 YYNGEE, per germline. This CDR3 is built from 15 residues. With 0 bases removed from V and 1 base from J, the gap between germline ends came to 9 bases.

V gene TRBV19 combines with J gene TRBJ1-2; 10 nucleotides align to TRBD1. The CDR3 spans 15 residues. Germline assignment: CDR1 LNHDA and CDR2 SQIVND (reference sequence). V trimming: 3 bases; J trimming: 3 bases; junction bases outside the gene matches: 4. This CDR3 is CASSMTGGLDYGYTF. Here the CDR3 DNA reads TGTGCCAGTAGTATGACAGGGGGCTTGGACTATGGCTACACCTTC. Based on the CDR3 plus reference TRBV19 and TRBJ1-2, the full variable domain is DGGITQSPKYLFRKEGQNVTLSCEQNLNHDAMYWYRQDPGQGLRLIYYSQIVNDFQKGDIAEGYSVSREKKESFPLTVTSAQKNPTAFYLCASSMTGGLDYGYTFGSGTRLTVV.

The J gene is TRBJ2-3, the V gene TRBV19; D possibly corresponds to TRBD2 (5 bases). The germline gives CDR1 LNHDA, CDR2 SQIVND (reference sequence). The germline V and J ends were trimmed by 4 bases and 8 bases, with 13 bases remaining between them. This CDR3 has 13 amino acids. CDR3 protein: CASSTERLGTQYF. The CDR3 nucleotides read TGTGCCAGTAGTACGGAGCGGCTGGGTACGCAGTATTTT.

The chain uses TRBV6-5 and TRBJ2-3, with D hard to call. With 7 bases removed from V and 1 base from J, the gap between germline ends came to 12 bases. The germline gives CDR1 MNHEY, CDR2 SVGAGI. The CDR3 runs to 14 residues. CDR3 region: CASKRGPGTDTQYF. The DNA of the CDR3 is TGTGCCAGCAAACGTGGGCCGGGCACAGATACGCAGTATTTT.

The chain links TRBV6-4 to TRBJ1-2; no definite D call. The CDR3 runs 13 residues. Germline V CDR1 and CDR2: MRHNA, SNTAGT. Trimming pared 4 bases from V and 8 bases from J, leaving 14 bases between. The CDR3 reads CASSVSRVLGYTF. CDR3 sequence (DNA): TGTGCCAGCAGTGTTTCCCGGGTCTTGGGCTACACCTTC.

The sample holds a few counts of this clone. This chain uses TRBV7-2 with TRBJ2-7; no definite D call. Trimming took off 1 base at V and 2 bases at J, with 9 bases between the two ends. Germline-derived CDR1 and CDR2 are SGHTA and FQGNSA. CDR3 length equals 14 residues. In nucleotides, the CDR3 is TGTGCCAGCAGCTTAGAGGCGGCACCCTACGAGCAGTACTTC. Translation gives CASSLEAAPYEQYF.

Comments on this clone: Distinct nucleotide sequences in the sample also encode this CDR3. This chain joins TRBV7-8 and TRBJ1-2; TRBD1 might be the D (5 bases). Trimming cost V 1 base and J 8 bases, with 8 bases left between them. CDR1 is SGHVS, CDR2 FQNEAQ, per germline. The CDR3 length is 12 residues. Here the CDR3 reads CASSLERGGYTF. The CDR3 DNA sequence: TGTGCCAGCAGCTTAGAAAGGGGAGGCTACACCTTC.

The gene calls are TRBV5-1 and TRBJ2-1; 9 nucleotides align to TRBD2. The CDR3 has 16 residues. Trimming cost V 0 bases and J 2 bases; bases outside gene matches: 3. Germline CDR1 SGHRS, CDR2 YFSETQ. The CDR3 is CASSLGSGGPYNEQFF. The CDR3 coding sequence is TGCGCCAGCAGCTTGGGGAGCGGGGGGCCCTACAATGAGCAGTTCTTC.

The chain carries TRBV9 and TRBJ2-1; 12 bases align to TRBD2. Germline values: CDR1 SGDLS, CDR2 YYNGEE. Germline trimming cut 0 bases from V and 10 bases from J; bases unmatched to any gene: 2. This CDR3 is built from 14 residues. CDR3 coding DNA: TGTGCCAGCAGCGTAGTGACTAGCGGGAGCGAGCAGTTCTTC. This codes for CASSVVTSGSEQFF.

This clone was recorded only once. The J gene is TRBJ2-7, the V gene TRBV3-1 (or the pseudogene TRBV3-2), with 12 bases that match TRBD2. The length of the CDR3 is 16 residues. The ends lost 9 bases at V and 5 bases at J; junction bases unmatched: 14. Germline CDR1 and CDR2: LGHDT and YNNKEL (reference sequence). CDR3 amino acids: CARGTSGHPFDDEQYF. Here the CDR3 DNA reads TGTGCCAGAGGGACTAGCGGGCACCCTTTTGACGACGAGCAGTACTTC.

The CDR3: CSASGGTEGTEAFF. Here the CDR3 DNA reads TGCAGTGCTAGTGGGGGGACAGAGGGAACTGAAGCTTTCTTT. The chain combines TRBV20-1 with TRBJ1-1; TRBD1 aligns across 7 bases. The CDR3 has 14 residues. V was pared by 3 bases and J by 5 bases, with 9 bases of the junction left unmatched. Germline loops: CDR1 DFQATT, CDR2 SNEGSKA (reference sequence).

The CDR3 nucleotides read TGTGCCAGCAGTTATGGGACAGGGGCTCGCGAGCAGTACTTC. It is translated as CASSYGTGAREQYF. The gene calls are TRBV28 and TRBJ2-7, with 10 bases matching TRBD1. V trimming: 4 bases; J trimming: 6 bases; junction bases outside the gene matches: 6. Germline values: CDR1 MDHEN, CDR2 SYDVKM. The CDR3 contains 14 residues. Full variable domain (missing parts from reference TRBV28 and TRBJ2-7): DVKVTQSSRYLVKRTGEKVFLECVQDMDHENMFWYRQDPGLGLRLIYFSYDVKMKEKGDIPEGYSVSREKKERFSLILESASTNQTSMYLCASSYGTGAREQYFGPGTRLTVT.

This clone was seen a handful of times. CDR3 nucleotides: TGTGCCAGCAGTCCCGCGGGGGCAGGAGGAAACACCATATATTTT. Encoded protein: CASSPAGAGGNTIYF. The rearrangement joins TRBV6-2 or TRBV6-3 to TRBJ1-3, with D possibly TRBD1 on 6 matching bases. V lost 5 bases to trimming and J lost 4 bases, with 15 bases between them. The CDR3 contains 15 residues. Germline V lookup: CDR1 MNHEY, CDR2 SVGEGT.

V gene TRBV10-2 combines with J gene TRBJ1-1; no clear D gene. The CDR3 consists of 13 residues. The germline V gene has CDR1 WSHSY and CDR2 SAAADI. V shed 4 bases and J shed 3 bases, with 9 bases lying between them. The CDR3 bases are TGCGCCAGCAGTGTTAACCTCTACACTGAAGCTTTCTTT. This codes for CASSVNLYTEAFF.